This T cell receptor (beta chain) was captured in a study of metastatic and nonmetastatic thyroid tumors. None of the patients had undergone any treatment ahead of thyroid surgery. Germline V gives CDR1 SGHAT, CDR2 FQDESV (reference sequence). This CDR3 region has 12 residues. This clone was found many times. The germline gene is not matched at one end of the junction; a read error may be the cause. In the authors' workflow: A distant-metastasis classifier for papillary thyroid cancer was built using CDR3 differences across clinicopathological groups. TCRdb reanalyzed the PCR reads with MiXCR. The V and J calls and clone size come from TCRdb's table, not from the authors' own analysis. The table has some 15,000 clones, around 25% seen once; the top ten hold 10% to 15%.

The TCR was taken from a female donor with papillary thyroid cancer or a benign thyroid nodule (not recorded which). Some clones in this sample may be carry-over from other donors' samples. The chain uses TRBV11-1 and TRBJ1-1; D call uncertain. The sequenced sample consisted of tumor tissue. CDR3: CASSLSAGSEVF. The DNA of the CDR3 is TGTGCCAGCAGCTTAAGTGCAGGATCCGAAGTCTTT.